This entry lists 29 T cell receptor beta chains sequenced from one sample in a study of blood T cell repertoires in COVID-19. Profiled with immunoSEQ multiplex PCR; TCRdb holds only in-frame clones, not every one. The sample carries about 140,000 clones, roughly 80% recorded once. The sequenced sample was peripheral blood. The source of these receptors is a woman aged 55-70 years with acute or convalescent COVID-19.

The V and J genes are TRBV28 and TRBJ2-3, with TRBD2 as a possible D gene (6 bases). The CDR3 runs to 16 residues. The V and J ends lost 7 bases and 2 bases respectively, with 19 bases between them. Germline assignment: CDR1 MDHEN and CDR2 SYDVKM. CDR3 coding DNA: TGTGCCAGCACCCTAAGGGGCGGGACGGACACAGATACGCAGTATTTT. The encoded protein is CASTLRGGTDTDTQYF.

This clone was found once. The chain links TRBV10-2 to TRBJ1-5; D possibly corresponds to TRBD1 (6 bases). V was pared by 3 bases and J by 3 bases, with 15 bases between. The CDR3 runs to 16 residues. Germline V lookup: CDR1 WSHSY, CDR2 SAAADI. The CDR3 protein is CASSDMGATINQPQHF. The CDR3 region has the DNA TGCGCCAGCAGTGATATGGGGGCGACCATCAATCAGCCCCAGCATTTT.

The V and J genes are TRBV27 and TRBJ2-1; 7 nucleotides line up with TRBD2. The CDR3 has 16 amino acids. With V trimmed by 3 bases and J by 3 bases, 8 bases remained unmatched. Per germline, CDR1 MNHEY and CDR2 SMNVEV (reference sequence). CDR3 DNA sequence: TGTGCCAGCAGTTTGAGTAGCGGGTCCCTCTACAATGAGCAGTTCTTC. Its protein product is CASSLSSGSLYNEQFF.

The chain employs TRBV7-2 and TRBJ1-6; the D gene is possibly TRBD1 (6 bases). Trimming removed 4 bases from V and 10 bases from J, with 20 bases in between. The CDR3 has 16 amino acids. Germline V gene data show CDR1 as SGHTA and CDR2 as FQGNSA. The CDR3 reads CASSSLGGADSSPLHF. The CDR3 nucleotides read TGTGCCAGCAGCTCTCTAGGGGGGGCGGATAGCTCACCCCTCCACTTT.

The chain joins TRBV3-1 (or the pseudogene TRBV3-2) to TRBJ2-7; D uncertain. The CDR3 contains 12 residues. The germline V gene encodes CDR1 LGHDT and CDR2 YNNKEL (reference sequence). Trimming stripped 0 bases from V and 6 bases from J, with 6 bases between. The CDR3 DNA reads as TGTGCCAGCAGCCAAGATGTGGCCGAGCAGTACTTC. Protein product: CASSQDVAEQYF.

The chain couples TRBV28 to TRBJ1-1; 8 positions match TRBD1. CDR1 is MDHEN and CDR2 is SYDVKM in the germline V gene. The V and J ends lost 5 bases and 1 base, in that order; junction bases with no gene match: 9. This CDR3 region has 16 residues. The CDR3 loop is CASSTSDRGRNTEAFF. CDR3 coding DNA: TGTGCCAGCAGTACATCTGACAGGGGCCGGAACACTGAAGCTTTCTTT.

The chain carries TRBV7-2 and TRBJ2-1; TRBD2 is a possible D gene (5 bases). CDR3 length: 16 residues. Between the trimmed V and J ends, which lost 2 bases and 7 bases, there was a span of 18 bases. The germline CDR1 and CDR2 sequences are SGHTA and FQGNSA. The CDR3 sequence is CASSLKMGERSNEQFF. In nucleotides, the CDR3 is TGTGCCAGCAGCTTAAAAATGGGAGAGCGATCGAATGAGCAGTTCTTC.

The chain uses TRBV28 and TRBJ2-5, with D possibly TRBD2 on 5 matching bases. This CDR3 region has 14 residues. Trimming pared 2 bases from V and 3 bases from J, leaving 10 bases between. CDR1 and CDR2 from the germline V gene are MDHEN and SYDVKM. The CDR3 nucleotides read TGTGCCAGCAGTTTAGCGTTGAGGGAAGAGACCCAGTACTTC. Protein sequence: CASSLALREETQYF. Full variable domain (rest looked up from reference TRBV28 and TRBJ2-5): DVKVTQSSRYLVKRTGEKVFLECVQDMDHENMFWYRQDPGLGLRLIYFSYDVKMKEKGDIPEGYSVSREKKERFSLILESASTNQTSMYLCASSLALREETQYFGPGTRLLVL.

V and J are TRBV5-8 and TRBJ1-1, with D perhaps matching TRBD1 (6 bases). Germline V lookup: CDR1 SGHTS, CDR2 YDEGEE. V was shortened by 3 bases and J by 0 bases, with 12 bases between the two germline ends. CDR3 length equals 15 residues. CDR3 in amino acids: CASSYSGHLNTEAFF. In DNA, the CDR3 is TGTGCCAGCAGCTACTCGGGACATTTGAACACTGAAGCTTTCTTT. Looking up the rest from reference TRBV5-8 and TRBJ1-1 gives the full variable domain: EAGVTQSPTHLIKTRGQQATLRCSPISGHTSVYWYQQALGLGLQFLLWYDEGEERNRGNFPPRFSGRQFPNYSSELNVNALELEDSALYLCASSYSGHLNTEAFFGQGTRLTVV.

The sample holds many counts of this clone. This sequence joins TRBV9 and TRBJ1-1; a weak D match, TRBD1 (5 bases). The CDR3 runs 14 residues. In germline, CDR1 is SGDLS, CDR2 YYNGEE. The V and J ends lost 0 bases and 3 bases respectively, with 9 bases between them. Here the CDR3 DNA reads TGTGCCAGCAGCGTAGGGGGGGAGGACACTGAAGCTTTCTTT. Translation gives CASSVGGEDTEAFF.

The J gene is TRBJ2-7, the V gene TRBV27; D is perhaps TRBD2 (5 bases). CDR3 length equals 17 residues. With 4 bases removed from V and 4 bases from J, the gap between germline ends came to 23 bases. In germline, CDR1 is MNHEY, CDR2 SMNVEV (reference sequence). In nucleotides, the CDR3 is TGTGCCAGCAGTTCGGCTCTCGGAGGACTGCACATTTACGAGCAGTACTTC. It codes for CASSSALGGLHIYEQYF.

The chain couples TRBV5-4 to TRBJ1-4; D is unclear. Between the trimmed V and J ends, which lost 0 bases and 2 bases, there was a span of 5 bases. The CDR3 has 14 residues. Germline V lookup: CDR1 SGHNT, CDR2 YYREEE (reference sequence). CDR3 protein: CASSLGPTNEKLFF. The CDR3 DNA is TGTGCCAGCAGCTTGGGGCCCACTAATGAAAAACTGTTTTTT.

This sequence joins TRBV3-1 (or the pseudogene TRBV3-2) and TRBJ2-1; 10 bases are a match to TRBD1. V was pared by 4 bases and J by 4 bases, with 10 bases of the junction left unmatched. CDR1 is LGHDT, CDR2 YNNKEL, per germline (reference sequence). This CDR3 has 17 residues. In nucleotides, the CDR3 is TGTGCCAGCAGCCGTCGTTTGGACAGGGGGTTATACAATGAGCAGTTCTTC. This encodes CASSRRLDRGLYNEQFF.

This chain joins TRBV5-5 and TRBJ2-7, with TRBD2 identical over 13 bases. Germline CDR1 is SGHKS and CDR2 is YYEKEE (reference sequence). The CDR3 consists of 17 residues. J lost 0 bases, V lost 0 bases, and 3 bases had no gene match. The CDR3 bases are TGTGCCAGCAGCTTGGGACTAGCGGGAGGACGCTCCTACGAGCAGTACTTC. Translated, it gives CASSLGLAGGRSYEQYF.

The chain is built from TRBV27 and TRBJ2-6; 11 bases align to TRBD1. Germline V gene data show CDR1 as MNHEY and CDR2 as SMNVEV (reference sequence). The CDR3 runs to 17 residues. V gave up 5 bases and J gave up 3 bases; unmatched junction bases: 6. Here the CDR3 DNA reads TGTGCCAGCAGTCCATGGACAGGGGGCGTTGGGGCCAACGTCCTGACTTTC. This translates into CASSPWTGGVGANVLTF.

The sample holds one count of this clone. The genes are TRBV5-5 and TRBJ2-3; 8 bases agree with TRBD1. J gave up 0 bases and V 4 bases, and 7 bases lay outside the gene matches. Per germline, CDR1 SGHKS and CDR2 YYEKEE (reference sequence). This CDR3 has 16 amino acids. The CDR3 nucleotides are TGTGCCAGCAGCCTGAGGACAGGGCGAAGCACAGATACGCAGTATTTT. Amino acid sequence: CASSLRTGRSTDTQYF.

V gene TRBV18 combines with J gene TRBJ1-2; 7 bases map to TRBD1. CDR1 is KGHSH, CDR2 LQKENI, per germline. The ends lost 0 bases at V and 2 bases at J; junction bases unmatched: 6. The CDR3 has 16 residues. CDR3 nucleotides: TGTGCCAGCTCACCACCGACAGGGATTCGGAACTATGGCTACACCTTC. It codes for CASSPPTGIRNYGYTF. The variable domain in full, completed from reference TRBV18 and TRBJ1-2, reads NAGVMQNPRHLVRRRGQEARLRCSPMKGHSHVYWYRQLPEEGLKFMVYLQKENIIDESGMPKERFSAEFPKEGPSILRIQQVVRGDSAAYFCASSPPTGIRNYGYTFGSGTRLTVV.

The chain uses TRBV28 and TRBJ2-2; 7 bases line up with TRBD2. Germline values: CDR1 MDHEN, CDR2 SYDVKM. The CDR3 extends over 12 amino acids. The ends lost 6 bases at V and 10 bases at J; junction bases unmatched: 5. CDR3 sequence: CASSRTSPELFF. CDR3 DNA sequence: TGTGCCAGCAGCAGGACTAGTCCGGAGCTGTTTTTT.

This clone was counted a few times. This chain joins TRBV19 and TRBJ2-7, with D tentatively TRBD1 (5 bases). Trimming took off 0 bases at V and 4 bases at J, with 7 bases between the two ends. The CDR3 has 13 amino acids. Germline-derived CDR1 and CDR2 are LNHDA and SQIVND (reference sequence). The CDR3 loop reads CASSIDPGYEQYF. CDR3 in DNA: TGTGCCAGTAGTATAGATCCAGGGTACGAGCAGTACTTC.

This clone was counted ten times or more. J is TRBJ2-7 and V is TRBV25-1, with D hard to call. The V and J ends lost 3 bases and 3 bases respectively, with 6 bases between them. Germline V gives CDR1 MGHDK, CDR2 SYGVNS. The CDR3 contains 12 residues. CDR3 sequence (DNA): TGTGCCAGCAGTGACAAATTCTACGAGCAGTACTTC. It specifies CASSDKFYEQYF.

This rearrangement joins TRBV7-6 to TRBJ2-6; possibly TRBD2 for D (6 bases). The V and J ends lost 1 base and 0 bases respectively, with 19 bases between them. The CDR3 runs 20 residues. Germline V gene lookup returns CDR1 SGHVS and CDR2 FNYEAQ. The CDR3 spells CASSLVVGGSVTSGANVLTF. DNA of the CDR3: TGTGCCAGCAGCTTAGTGGTAGGAGGGAGTGTTACCTCTGGGGCCAACGTCCTGACTTTC.

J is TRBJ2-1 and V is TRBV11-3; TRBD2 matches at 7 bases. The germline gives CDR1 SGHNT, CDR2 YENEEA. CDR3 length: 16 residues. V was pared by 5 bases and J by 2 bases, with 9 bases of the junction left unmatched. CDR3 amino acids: CASSQHLAVAYNEQFF. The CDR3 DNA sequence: TGTGCCAGCAGCCAACACCTAGCGGTGGCCTACAATGAGCAGTTCTTC. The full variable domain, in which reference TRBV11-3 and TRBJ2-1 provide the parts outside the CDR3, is EAGVVQSPRYKIIEKKQPVAFWCNPISGHNTLYWYLQNLGQGPELLIRYENEEAVDDSQLPKDRFSAERLKGVDSTLKIQPAELGDSAVYLCASSQHLAVAYNEQFFGPGTRLTVL.

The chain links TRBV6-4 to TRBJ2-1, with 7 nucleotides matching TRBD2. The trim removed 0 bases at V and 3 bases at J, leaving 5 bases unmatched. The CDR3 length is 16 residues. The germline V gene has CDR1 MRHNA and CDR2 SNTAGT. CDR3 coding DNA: TGTGCCAGCAGTGACTCGGCGGGAGCGGGCTACAATGAGCAGTTCTTC. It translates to CASSDSAGAGYNEQFF.

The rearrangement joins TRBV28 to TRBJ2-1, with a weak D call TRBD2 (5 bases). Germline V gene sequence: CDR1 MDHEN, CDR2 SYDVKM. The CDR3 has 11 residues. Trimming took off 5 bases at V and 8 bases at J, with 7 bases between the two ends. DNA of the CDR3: TGTGCCAGCAGTCTAGCTCATGAGCAGTTCTTC. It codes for CASSLAHEQFF.

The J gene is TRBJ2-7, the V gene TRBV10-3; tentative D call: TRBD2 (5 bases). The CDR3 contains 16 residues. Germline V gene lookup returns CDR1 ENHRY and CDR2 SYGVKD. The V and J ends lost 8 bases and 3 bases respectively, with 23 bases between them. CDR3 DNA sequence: TGTGCCATCTCCTTACCCCCCAACCACCGGGGCTACGAGCAGTACTTC. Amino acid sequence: CAISLPPNHRGYEQYF.

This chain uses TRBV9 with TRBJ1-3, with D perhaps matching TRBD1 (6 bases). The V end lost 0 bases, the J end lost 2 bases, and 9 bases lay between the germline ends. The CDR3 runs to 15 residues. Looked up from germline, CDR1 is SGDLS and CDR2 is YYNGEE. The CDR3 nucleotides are TGTGCCAGCAGCGTAGAGGGGGGGCCTGGAAACACCATATATTTT. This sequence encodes CASSVEGGPGNTIYF.

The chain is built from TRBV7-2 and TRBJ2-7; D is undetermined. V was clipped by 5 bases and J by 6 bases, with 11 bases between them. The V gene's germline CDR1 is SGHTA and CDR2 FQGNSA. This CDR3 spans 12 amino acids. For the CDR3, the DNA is TGTGCCAGCAGCCAAGACATCGGCGAGCAGTACTTC. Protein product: CASSQDIGEQYF. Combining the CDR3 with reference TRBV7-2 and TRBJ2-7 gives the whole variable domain GAGVSQSPSNKVTEKGKDVELRCDPISGHTALYWYRQSLGQGLEFLIYFQGNSAPDKSGLPSDRFSAERTGGSVSTLTIQRTQQEDSAVYLCASSQDIGEQYFGPGTRLTVT.

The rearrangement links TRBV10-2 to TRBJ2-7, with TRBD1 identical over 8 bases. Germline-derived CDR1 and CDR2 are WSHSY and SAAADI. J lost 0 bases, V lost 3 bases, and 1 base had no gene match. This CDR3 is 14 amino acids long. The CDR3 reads CASSDGTGSYEQYF. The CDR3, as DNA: TGCGCCAGCAGTGATGGGACAGGCTCCTACGAGCAGTACTTC.

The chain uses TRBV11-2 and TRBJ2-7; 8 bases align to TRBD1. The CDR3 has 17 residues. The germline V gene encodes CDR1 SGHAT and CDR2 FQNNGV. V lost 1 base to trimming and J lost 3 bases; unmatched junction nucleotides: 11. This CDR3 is CASSLGPIGQGLYEQYF. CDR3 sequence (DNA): TGTGCCAGCAGCTTAGGTCCCATTGGACAGGGACTCTACGAGCAGTACTTC.